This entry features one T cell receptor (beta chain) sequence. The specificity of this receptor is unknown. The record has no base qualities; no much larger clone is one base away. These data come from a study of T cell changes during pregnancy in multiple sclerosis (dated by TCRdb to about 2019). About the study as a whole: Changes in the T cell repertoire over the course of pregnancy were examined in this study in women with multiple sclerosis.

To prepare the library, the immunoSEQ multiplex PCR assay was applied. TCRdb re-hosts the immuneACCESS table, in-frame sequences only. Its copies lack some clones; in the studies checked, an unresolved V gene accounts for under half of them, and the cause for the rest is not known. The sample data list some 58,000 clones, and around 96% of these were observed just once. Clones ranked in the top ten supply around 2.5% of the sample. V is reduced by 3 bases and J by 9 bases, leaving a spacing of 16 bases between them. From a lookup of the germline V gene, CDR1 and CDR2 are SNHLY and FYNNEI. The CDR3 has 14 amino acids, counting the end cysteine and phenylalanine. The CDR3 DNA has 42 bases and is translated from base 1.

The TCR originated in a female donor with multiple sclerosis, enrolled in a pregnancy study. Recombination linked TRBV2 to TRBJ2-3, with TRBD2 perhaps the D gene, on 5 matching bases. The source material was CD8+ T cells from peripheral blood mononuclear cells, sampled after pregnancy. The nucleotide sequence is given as TGTGCCAGCAGTGACCCCGTGGCGGGTTTGACGCAGTATTTT. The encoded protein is CASSDPVAGLTQYF. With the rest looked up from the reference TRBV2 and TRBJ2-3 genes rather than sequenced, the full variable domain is EPEVTQTPSHQVTQMGQEVILRCVPISNHLYFYWYRQILGQKVEFLVSFYNNEISEKSEIFDDQFSVERPDGSNFTLKIRSTKLEDSAMYFCASSDPVAGLTQYFGPGTRLTVL.